This T cell receptor (beta chain) emerged from a study of T cell changes during pregnancy in multiple sclerosis. The protocol was immunoSEQ multiplex PCR, while the TCRdb copy is restricted to in-frame clones and leaves out a portion. The profile covers roughly 31,000 clones, with approximately 90% appearing a single time and around 0.67% taken by the ten largest. Losses at the gene ends were 5 bases for V and 7 bases for J; bases not matched to a gene: 7. This CDR3 has 13 residues. Looked up from germline, CDR1 is SGHAT and CDR2 is FQNNGV. This clonotype was sampled from a female donor with multiple sclerosis, enrolled in a pregnancy study. The chain combines TRBV11-2 with TRBJ2-5; TRBD1 aligns across 7 bases. Sequencing used CD4+ T cells from peripheral blood mononuclear cells, obtained in the first trimester of pregnancy. The CDR3 coding sequence is TGTGCCAGCAGCCCCGACAGGGTGTGGACCCAGTACTTC. Translation: CASSPDRVWTQYF.